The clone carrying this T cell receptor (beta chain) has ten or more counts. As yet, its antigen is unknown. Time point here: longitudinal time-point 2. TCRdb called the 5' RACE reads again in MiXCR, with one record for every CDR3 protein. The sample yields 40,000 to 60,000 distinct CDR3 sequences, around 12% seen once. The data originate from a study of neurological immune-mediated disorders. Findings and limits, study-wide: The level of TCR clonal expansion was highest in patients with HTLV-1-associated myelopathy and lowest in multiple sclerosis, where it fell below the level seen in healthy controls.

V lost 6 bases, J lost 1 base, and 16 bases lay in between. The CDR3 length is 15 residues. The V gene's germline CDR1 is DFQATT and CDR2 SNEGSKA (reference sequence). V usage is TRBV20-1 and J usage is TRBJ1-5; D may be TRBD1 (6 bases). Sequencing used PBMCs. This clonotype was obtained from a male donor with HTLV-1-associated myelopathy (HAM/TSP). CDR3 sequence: CSAPTGGNSNQPQHF. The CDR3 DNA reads TGCAGTGCCCCGACAGGAGGGAACAGCAATCAGCCCCAGCATTTT.